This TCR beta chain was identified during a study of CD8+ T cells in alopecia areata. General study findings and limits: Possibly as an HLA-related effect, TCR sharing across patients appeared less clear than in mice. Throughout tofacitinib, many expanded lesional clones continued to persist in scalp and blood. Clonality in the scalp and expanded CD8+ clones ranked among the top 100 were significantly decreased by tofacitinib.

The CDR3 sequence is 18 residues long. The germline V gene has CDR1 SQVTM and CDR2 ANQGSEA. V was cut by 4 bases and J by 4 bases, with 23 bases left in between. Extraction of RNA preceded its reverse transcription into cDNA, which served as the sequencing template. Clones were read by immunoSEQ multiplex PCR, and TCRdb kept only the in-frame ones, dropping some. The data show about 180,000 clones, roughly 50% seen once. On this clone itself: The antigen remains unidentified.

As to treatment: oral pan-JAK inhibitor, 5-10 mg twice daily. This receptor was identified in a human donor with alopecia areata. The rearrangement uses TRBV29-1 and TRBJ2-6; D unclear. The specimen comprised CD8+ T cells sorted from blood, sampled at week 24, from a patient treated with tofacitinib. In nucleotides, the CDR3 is TGCAGCGTTGCAGGTGAGGCAGGCCCGTTGAGGGGGGCCAACGTCCTGACTTTC. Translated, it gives CSVAGEAGPLRGANVLTF.